The present T cell receptor (beta chain) was sequenced within a study of T cells in tuberculosis. Background on the study: In South Africa, adults with active tuberculosis were compared with IGRA-negative and latently infected IGRA-positive adolescents. Findings and caveats of the study: Using the GMM-specific repertoire gave under 90% accuracy versus approximately 66% with motifs. Active tuberculosis patients had shorter CDR3-alpha; the beta difference was nonsignificant. Active tuberculosis alpha repertoires lay closer to GMM-specific TCRs than controls'.

Profiling relied on immunoSEQ multiplex PCR, and the TCRdb table lists in-frame clones only, not all of them. This table has about 43,000 clones, approximately 94% appearing once. Concerning this clone: Its cognate antigen is unknown.

V lost 1 base to trimming and J lost 5 bases; unmatched junction nucleotides: 0. Per germline, CDR1 MNHNY and CDR2 SVGAGI (reference sequence). The CDR3 length is 14 residues. This TCR derives from a donor aged 5-35 years with latent tuberculosis or without tuberculosis infection. Some clones in this sample may be carry-over from other donors' samples. This rearrangement joins TRBV6-6 to TRBJ1-4; 8 bases match TRBD1. The sequenced material came from PBMCs. The chain's CDR3 is CASSYWTGNEKLFF. CDR3 nucleotides: TGTGCCAGCAGTTACTGGACAGGGAATGAAAAACTGTTTTTT.